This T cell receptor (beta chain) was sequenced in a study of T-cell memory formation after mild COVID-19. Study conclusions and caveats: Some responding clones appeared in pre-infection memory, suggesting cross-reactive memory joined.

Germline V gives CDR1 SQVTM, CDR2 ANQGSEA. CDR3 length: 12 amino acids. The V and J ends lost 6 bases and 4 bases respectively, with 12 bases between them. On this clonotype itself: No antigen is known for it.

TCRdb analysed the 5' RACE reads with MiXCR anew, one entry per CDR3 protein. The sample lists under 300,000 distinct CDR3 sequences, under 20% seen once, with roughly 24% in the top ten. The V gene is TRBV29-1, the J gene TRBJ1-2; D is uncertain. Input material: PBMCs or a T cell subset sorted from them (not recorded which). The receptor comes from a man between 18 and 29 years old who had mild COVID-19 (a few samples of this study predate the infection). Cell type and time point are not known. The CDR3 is CSVLIGSYGYTF. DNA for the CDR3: TGCAGCGTGTTAATCGGGAGCTATGGCTACACCTTC.